This T cell receptor (beta chain) was sequenced during a study of OX40 agonist ivuxolimab in advanced cancers. V was shortened by 7 bases and J by 3 bases, with 19 bases between the two germline ends. CDR1 and CDR2 (germline): SNHLY, FYNNEI. The CDR3 runs 15 residues. Enrollment shut out patients with autoimmune disease history or systemic immunosuppression. This clone was detected a few times. The antigen remains undetermined. Some clones are missing from TCRdb's copy, which holds only in-frame ones; the method was immunoSEQ multiplex PCR. Counted here are 50,000 to 60,000 clones, over 80% occurring once; the ten biggest clones make up around 5%. Study-wide findings and caveats: CD4+ and CD8+ blood T cells expanded clonally by week 6 at 0.1 to 3.0 mg/kg. In a subset of nonresponders, normalized T-cell clonal expansion was also low.

This chain joins TRBV2 and TRBJ2-7, with D tentatively TRBD1 (5 bases). The material sequenced was CD4+ or CD8+ T cells sorted from blood, taken in a trial of the OX40 agonist ivuxolimab. This TCR was sampled from an adult with an advanced solid tumor such as melanoma, head and neck, liver or kidney cancer. CDR3 nucleotide sequence: TGTGCCAGCACTGACAGTAGGCAGGTCAGCTACGAGCAGTACTTC. It specifies CASTDSRQVSYEQYF.